These T cell receptor beta chains were read from a single sample in a study of blood T cell repertoires in COVID-19. Assay: immunoSEQ multiplex PCR; the TCRdb copy retains only in-frame clones and omits some. Among roughly 220,000 clones listed, approximately 80% were seen once. The specimen sequenced was PBMCs or T cells enriched from blood (not recorded which). The receptors here all came from a middle-aged woman with acute COVID-19. The CDR3 runs from the conserved cysteine through the conserved F or W. A D gene is named only where the DNA matches it firmly. Rows give clone size only sometimes, using once, few, many, or a class for an expanded clone.

>-|TRBJ2-7|TRBV4-1|-
CPSSRQGGGSSYEQYF
TGCCCCAGCAGCCGGCAGGGGGGCGGAAGCTCCTACGAGCAGTACTTC
>-|TRBJ1-1|TRBV7-9|-
CASSSIPRNTEAFF
TGTGCCAGCAGCTCTATACCACGGAACACTGAAGCTTTCTTT
>TRBD1|TRBJ1-3|TRBV5-8|-
CASSLVGQIGNTIYF
TGTGCCAGCAGCTTGGTGGGACAGATCGGAAACACCATATATTTT
>-|TRBJ2-1|TRBV27|-
CASSLPTRGEQFF
TGTGCCAGCAGTTTACCCACTAGAGGCGAGCAGTTCTTC
>TRBD2|TRBJ2-7|TRBV7-6|-
CASSPLAGGPEWQYF
TGTGCCAGCAGCCCGTTAGCGGGAGGGCCGGAATGGCAGTACTTC
>TRBD2|TRBJ2-1|TRBV27|once
CASSLAAGGIDYNEQFF
TGTGCCAGCAGTTTAGCAGCGGGAGGGATAGATTACAATGAGCAGTTCTTC
>TRBD2|TRBJ2-5|TRBV4-1|few
CASSQETPTSHRETQYF
TGCGCCAGCAGCCAAGAAACTCCGACTAGCCACCGGGAGACCCAGTACTTC
>-|TRBJ2-5|TRBV28|-
CASNGGGGNQETQYF
TGTGCCAGCAATGGAGGAGGAGGAAACCAAGAGACCCAGTACTTC
>TRBD1|TRBJ1-5|TRBV19|-
CASRDGTGYSNQPQHF
TGTGCCAGTAGGGATGGGACAGGGTATAGCAATCAGCCCCAGCATTTT
>TRBD2|TRBJ2-1|TRBV5-6|-
CASSLVAGGVGNEQFF
TGTGCCAGCAGCTTGGTAGCGGGGGGAGTTGGCAATGAGCAGTTCTTC
>-|TRBJ2-2|TRBV7-3|-
CASSPAGTGELFF
TGTGCCAGCAGCCCGGCGGGCACCGGGGAGCTGTTTTTT
>TRBD1|TRBJ1-1|TRBV28|-
CASSLDREAFF
TGTGCCAGCAGTTTGGACAGGGAAGCTTTCTTT
>TRBD2|TRBJ2-1|TRBV5-8|-
CASSLALAVNEQFF
TGTGCCAGCAGCTTGGCTCTAGCGGTCAATGAGCAGTTCTTC
>-|TRBJ2-7|TRBV7-2|-
CASSLSLDSHYEQYF
TGTGCCAGCAGCTTATCACTCGACAGCCACTACGAGCAGTACTTC
>TRBD2|TRBJ2-7|TRBV5-6|-
CASSFSGPYEQYF
TGTGCCAGCAGCTTTAGCGGGCCTTACGAGCAGTACTTC
>TRBD1|TRBJ2-3|TRBV30|-
CAWSVNRGSTQYF
TGTGCCTGGAGTGTGAACAGGGGGTCTACGCAGTATTTT
>-|TRBJ2-2|TRBV24-1|-
CATSDASLPGELFF
TGTGCCACCAGTGATGCTAGCCTACCTGGGGAGCTGTTTTTT
>-|TRBJ1-2|TRBV2|-
CASSPSKPNYGYTF
TGTGCCAGCAGCCCCTCTAAGCCAAACTATGGCTACACCTTC
>-|TRBJ2-7|TRBV28|few
CASSLGRGLGANYEQYF
TGTGCCAGCAGTTTAGGTAGGGGCCTAGGGGCCAATTACGAGCAGTACTTC
>-|TRBJ1-1|TRBV4-2|-
CASSQDKNTEAFF
TGTGCCAGCAGCCAAGATAAGAACACTGAAGCTTTCTTT
>-|TRBJ2-3|TRBV4-1|few
CASSQDPVGRSSTDTQYF
TGCGCCAGCAGCCAAGATCCCGTGGGGCGGTCTAGCACAGATACGCAGTATTTT
>TRBD1|TRBJ1-4|TRBV7-2|few
CASSRDRGGEKLFF
TGTGCCAGCAGCCGCGACAGGGGAGGTGAAAAACTGTTTTTT
>-|TRBJ1-1|TRBV6-6|-
CASSYSDRGGTEAFF
TGTGCCAGCAGTTACTCCGACCGCGGGGGGACTGAAGCTTTCTTT
>TRBD1|TRBJ2-7|TRBV6-5|-
CASSFGIQGARHEQYF
TGTGCCAGCAGTTTCGGAATACAGGGGGCGCGCCACGAGCAGTACTTC
>TRBD1|TRBJ2-2|TRBV23-1|few
CASSSHRGLPTGELFF
TGCGCCAGCAGCTCTCACAGGGGTTTGCCAACCGGGGAGCTGTTTTTT